This T cell receptor (beta chain) was sequenced for a study of regulatory T cells in long-lasting Graves disease. Notes on the study in general: The study found TRBV28, TRBJ1-2 and TRBJ2-5 favored in persistent disease. New patients shared fewer public clonotypes (approximately 1,000) than persistent patients did (roughly 2,700).

V was cut by 6 bases and J by 2 bases, with 11 bases left in between. Germline values: CDR1 SGHTA, CDR2 FQGNSA. The CDR3 contains 13 residues. Through Arm-PCR of CDR3 regions and iRepertoire HTBI primers, TCR beta libraries were built. TCRdb re-called the multiplex PCR reads through MiXCR, storing one row per CDR3 protein. The data contain a few hundred thousand distinct CDR3 sequences, 15% to 20% of them seen just once; the ten biggest clones take up about 23%. This clonotype was seen repeatedly, ten times or more. Antigen unknown. Sample time point: newly diagnosed GD, antithyroid drugs for less than 3 months. From RNA extracted from PBMCs, the TCR library was made. Patients came from an endocrinology department in Xi'an, China. These data also featured in a second study, about T cells in Graves' hyperthyroidism and ophthalmopathy. That publication notes: Diagnosis relied on clinical symptoms, serum thyroxine and TRAb, thyroid ultrasound and orbital computed tomography.

The chain employs TRBV7-2 and TRBJ2-7; D is unresolved. The sequence was obtained from a woman younger than 35 with Graves disease. This sample comprised peripheral blood mononuclear cells (PBMCs), obtained at new diagnosis, from a patient treated with antithyroid drugs. CDR3 region: CASSLDRPYEQYF. CDR3 DNA sequence: TGTGCCAGCAGTCTGGACCGACCCTACGAGCAGTACTTC. The full variable domain, rest sourced from reference TRBV7-2 and TRBJ2-7, is GAGVSQSPSNKVTEKGKDVELRCDPISGHTALYWYRQSLGQGLEFLIYFQGNSAPDKSGLPSDRFSAERTGGSVSTLTIQRTQQEDSAVYLCASSLDRPYEQYFGPGTRLTVT.